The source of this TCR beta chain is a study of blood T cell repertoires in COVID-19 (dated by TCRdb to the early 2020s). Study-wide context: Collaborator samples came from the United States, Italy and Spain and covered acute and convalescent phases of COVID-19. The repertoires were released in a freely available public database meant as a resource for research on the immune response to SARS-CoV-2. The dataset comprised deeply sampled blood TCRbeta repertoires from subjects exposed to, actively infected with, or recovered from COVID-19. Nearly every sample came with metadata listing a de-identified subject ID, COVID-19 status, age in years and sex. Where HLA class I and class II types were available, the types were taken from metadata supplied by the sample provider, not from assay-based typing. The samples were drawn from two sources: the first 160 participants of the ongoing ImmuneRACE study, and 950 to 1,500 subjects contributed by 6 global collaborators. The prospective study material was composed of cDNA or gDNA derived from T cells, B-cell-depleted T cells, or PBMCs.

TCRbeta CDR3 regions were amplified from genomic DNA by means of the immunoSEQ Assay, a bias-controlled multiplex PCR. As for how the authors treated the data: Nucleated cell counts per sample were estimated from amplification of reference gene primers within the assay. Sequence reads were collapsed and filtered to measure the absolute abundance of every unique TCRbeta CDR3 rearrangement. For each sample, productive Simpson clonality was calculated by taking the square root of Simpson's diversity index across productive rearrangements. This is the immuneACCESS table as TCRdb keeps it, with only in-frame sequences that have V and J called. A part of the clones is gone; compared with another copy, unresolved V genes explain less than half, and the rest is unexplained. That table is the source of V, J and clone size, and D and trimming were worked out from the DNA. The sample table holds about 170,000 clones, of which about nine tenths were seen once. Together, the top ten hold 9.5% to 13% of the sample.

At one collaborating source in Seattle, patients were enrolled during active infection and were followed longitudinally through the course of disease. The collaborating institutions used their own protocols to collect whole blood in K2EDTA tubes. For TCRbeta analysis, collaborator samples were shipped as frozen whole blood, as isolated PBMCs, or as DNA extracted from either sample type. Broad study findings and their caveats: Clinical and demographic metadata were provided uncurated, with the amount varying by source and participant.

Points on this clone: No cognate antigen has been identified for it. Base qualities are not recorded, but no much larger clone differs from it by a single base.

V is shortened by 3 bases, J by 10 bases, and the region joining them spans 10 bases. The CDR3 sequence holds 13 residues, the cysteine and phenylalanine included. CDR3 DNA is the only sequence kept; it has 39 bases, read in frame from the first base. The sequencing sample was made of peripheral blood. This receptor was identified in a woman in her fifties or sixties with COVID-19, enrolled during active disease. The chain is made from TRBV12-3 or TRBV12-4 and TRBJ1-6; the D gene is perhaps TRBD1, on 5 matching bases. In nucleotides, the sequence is TGTGCCAGCAGTTTGAACAGACAGTCACCCCTCCACTTT. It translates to CASSLNRQSPLHF.